These 3 T cell receptor beta chains originate from one sample sequenced in a study of shared clonotypes between healthy human individuals. TCRdb keeps only in-frame clones here, not all; method: immunoSEQ multiplex PCR. The table records more than 1 million clones, roughly 74% of them present only once. The source material was memory CD4+ T cells from PBMCs. Subset of the sample: CD45RA-negative fraction. The receptors shown here come from a man aged 18 to 35 in good health. Some clones in this sample may be carry-over from other donors' samples.

This clone was recorded only once. The chain couples TRBV19 to TRBJ1-2, with unresolved D. Germline CDR1 LNHDA, CDR2 SQIVND (reference sequence). V dropped 3 bases and J dropped 4 bases, with 15 bases sitting between them. The CDR3 is 15 amino acids. Here the CDR3 reads CASSIEGRGVYGYTF. The CDR3 region has the DNA TGTGCCAGTAGTATTGAGGGCCGCGGCGTCTATGGCTACACCTTC.

This chain links TRBV7-2 with TRBJ1-2; 7 bases are shared with TRBD1. Germline V gene data show CDR1 as SGHTA and CDR2 as FQGNSA. Trimming took 1 base from V and 3 from J; bases not matched to a gene: 5. The CDR3 consists of 15 residues. CDR3 bases: TGTGCCAGCAGCTTAGTAGGGCAGGGGGACTATGGCTACACCTTC. It yields the protein CASSLVGQGDYGYTF.

This clone was counted between two and nine times. The chain joins TRBV19 to TRBJ2-6; D is possibly TRBD1 or TRBD2 (5 bases each). Germline V gene data show CDR1 as LNHDA and CDR2 as SQIVND (reference sequence). With 3 bases removed from V and 0 bases from J, the gap between germline ends came to 12 bases. This CDR3 is 17 amino acids long. CDR3 DNA: TGTGCCAGTAGTATTAGGGGACGGATCTCTGGGGCCAACGTCCTGACTTTC. Translating it yields CASSIRGRISGANVLTF. The complete variable domain, with remaining parts taken from reference TRBV19 and TRBJ2-6, reads DGGITQSPKYLFRKEGQNVTLSCEQNLNHDAMYWYRQDPGQGLRLIYYSQIVNDFQKGDIAEGYSVSREKKESFPLTVTSAQKNPTAFYLCASSIRGRISGANVLTFGAGSRLTVL.